Detailed here is one T cell receptor (beta chain). As yet, its antigen is unknown. The CDR3 length is 18 residues. This sample is drawn from a study of cytomegalovirus exposure and HLA in healthy donors. Study results and caveats: Associated with cytomegalovirus, according to the listing, were 150 to 200 TCR beta chains. Sequences of the TCR beta chain were said to predict the HLA-A and HLA-B alleles of most subjects accurately.

Both 60 Vbeta primers and 13 Jbeta primers went into the PCR. Sequencing used immunoSEQ multiplex PCR; TCRdb keeps in-frame clones, though not all of them. Here the sample spans 150,000 to 200,000 clones, around 80% being singletons. V is TRBV21-1 and J is TRBJ1-4; no check of the table's D call, TRBD1, against the DNA was made. TRBV21-1 is a recognized pseudogene. The TCR sequence derives from a man aged 30 to 45 in good health and CMV-seropositive. The sample comprised PBMCs. The CDR3 protein is CASTNLTGGAATNEKLFF. CDR3 nucleotides: TGTGCCAGCACGAATCTTACAGGGGGCGCAGCGACTAATGAAAAACTGTTTTTT.